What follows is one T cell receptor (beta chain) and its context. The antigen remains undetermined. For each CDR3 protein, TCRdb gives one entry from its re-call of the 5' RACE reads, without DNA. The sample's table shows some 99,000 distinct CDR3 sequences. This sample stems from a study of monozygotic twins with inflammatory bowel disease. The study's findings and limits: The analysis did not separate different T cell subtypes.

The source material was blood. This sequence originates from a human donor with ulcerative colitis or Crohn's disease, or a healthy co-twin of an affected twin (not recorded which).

CDR3 sequence: CASSSNPPGTSGYNEQFF. The gene calls are TRBV7-3 and TRBJ2-1; TCRdb indicates TRBD2, and absent DNA this call remains unverified. The germline V gene encodes CDR1 SGHTA and CDR2 FQGTGA. The CDR3 loop spans 18 amino acids.